This paragraph reports one TCR beta chain. This entry is derived from a study of blood T cell repertoires in COVID-19. On the study more broadly: Samples of COVID-19 (acute and convalescent) were obtained from the United States, Italy and Spain. PBMCs, B-cell-depleted T cells, or T cells were the source of the cDNA or gDNA that made up the material.

Germline V lookup: CDR1 SNHLY, CDR2 FYNNEI. The length of the CDR3 is 13 residues. Trimming cost V 4 bases and J 7 bases; bases outside gene matches: 5. In the authors' workflow: It was from reference gene primer amplification that nucleated cell counts were estimated. Only in-frame clones appear in the TCRdb table, and some are missing; sequencing was by immunoSEQ multiplex PCR. V and J calls and clone size follow that table, whereas D and trimming were derived from the DNA. There are roughly 190,000 clones in the sample; 86% occur only once, and roughly 3.4% lies in the top ten. Sequencing input: peripheral blood. This clonotype originated in a man aged 70 or older with acute or convalescent COVID-19. The chain employs TRBV2 and TRBJ1-2; 8 bases map to TRBD1. Written as DNA, the CDR3 is TGTGCCAGCAGTGGACAGGGGTTTGGTGGCTACACCTTC. Translation: CASSGQGFGGYTF. Complete variable domain (other parts from reference TRBV2 and TRBJ1-2): EPEVTQTPSHQVTQMGQEVILRCVPISNHLYFYWYRQILGQKVEFLVSFYNNEISEKSEIFDDQFSVERPDGSNFTLKIRSTKLEDSAMYFCASSGQGFGGYTFGSGTRLTVV.